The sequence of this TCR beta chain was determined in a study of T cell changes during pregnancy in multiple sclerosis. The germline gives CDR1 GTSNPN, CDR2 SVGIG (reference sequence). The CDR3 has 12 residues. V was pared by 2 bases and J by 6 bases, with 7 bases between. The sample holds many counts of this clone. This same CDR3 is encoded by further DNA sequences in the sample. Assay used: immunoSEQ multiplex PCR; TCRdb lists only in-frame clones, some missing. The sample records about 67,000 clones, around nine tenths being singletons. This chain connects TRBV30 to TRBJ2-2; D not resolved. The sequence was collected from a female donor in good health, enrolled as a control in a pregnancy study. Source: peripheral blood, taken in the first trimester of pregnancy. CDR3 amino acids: CAWSSSPGELFF. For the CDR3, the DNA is TGTGCCTGGAGTTCGAGCCCCGGGGAGCTGTTTTTT.